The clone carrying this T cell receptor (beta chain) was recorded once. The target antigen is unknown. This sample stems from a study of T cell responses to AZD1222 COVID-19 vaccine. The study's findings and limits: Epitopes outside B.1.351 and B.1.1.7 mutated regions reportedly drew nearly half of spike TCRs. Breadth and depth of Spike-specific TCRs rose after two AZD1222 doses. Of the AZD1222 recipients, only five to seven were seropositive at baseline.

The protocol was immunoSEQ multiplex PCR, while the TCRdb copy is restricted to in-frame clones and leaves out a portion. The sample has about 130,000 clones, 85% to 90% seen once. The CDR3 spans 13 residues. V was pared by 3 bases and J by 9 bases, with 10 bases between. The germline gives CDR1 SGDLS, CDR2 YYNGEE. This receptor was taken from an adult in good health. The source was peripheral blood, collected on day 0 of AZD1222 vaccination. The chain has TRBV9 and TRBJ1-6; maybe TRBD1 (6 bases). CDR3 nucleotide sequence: TGTGCCAGCAGCGAGGGGGGGCCTTCACCCCTCCACTTT. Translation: CASSEGGPSPLHF.